Sequencing of this T cell receptor (beta chain) was carried out in a study of memory CD4+ T cells and cytomegalovirus serostatus. Study results and caveats: Suggested: most of the CMV-linked TCR signature lies in CD4+ memory cells.

Single viable CD3+CD4+CD8-CD45RO+ cells were sorted as the memory CD4+ T cells. Serostatus was set by detecting CMV pp150, pp28, p38, p52 IgG. This clone was counted once. Its antigen remains unknown. TCRdb's copy holds only in-frame clones and misses some; the assay was immunoSEQ multiplex PCR. The sample has around 40,000 clones, around 84% seen once; the top ten hold 0.7% to 0.8%. V lost 10 bases and J 1 base, leaving 16 bases between the germline ends. The V gene's germline CDR1 is LNHDA and CDR2 SQIVND (reference sequence). There are 15 residues in the CDR3. This TCR was recovered from an adult in good health and CMV-seronegative. Sequencing input: memory CD4+ T cells from blood. V gene TRBV19 combines with J gene TRBJ2-2, with D possibly matching TRBD2 (6 bases). The CDR3 region has the DNA TGTGCCACGGGGGACGGTGGGATGAACACCGGGGAGCTGTTTTTT. Translation: CATGDGGMNTGELFF.